The 4 T cell receptor beta chains below all came from one sample that was sequenced in a study of T-cell memory formation after mild COVID-19. TCRdb re-called the 5' RACE reads through MiXCR, storing one row per CDR3 protein. The table records 200,000 to 250,000 distinct CDR3 sequences, more than 8% of them present only once. The sequenced material came from PBMCs or a T cell subset sorted from them (not recorded which). These TCRs come from a man aged 18 to 30 who had mild COVID-19 (a few samples of this study predate the infection). Cell type and time point are not known.

This clonotype was counted ten times or more. V usage is TRBV5-4 and J usage is TRBJ1-6; 8 bases agree with TRBD1. Germline V gene lookup returns CDR1 SGHNT and CDR2 YYREEE (reference sequence). CDR3 length: 15 residues. The ends lost 3 bases at V and 6 bases at J; junction bases unmatched: 5. The CDR3 DNA sequence: TGTGCCAGCAGCTATGACAGGGGCAGTAATTCACCCCTCCACTTT. Translated, it gives CASSYDRGSNSPLHF.

The chain is built from TRBV5-1 and TRBJ1-3, with D perhaps matching TRBD1 (6 bases). This CDR3 has 15 amino acids. Per the germline V gene, CDR1 is SGHRS and CDR2 is YFSETQ. Trimming removed 4 bases at V and 0 bases at J, with 11 bases between. CDR3 nucleotide sequence: TGCGCCAGCAGCACTGGGACATTCTCTGGAAACACCATATATTTT. Protein sequence: CASSTGTFSGNTIYF.

The genes are TRBV20-1 and TRBJ2-5; 8 nucleotides line up with TRBD2. Trimming took 6 bases from V and 7 from J; bases not matched to a gene: 13. Germline V gene lookup returns CDR1 DFQATT and CDR2 SNEGSKA (reference sequence). The CDR3 runs to 14 residues. CDR3 region: CSAPKRGPDWTQYF. CDR3 nucleotides: TGCAGTGCCCCAAAGCGGGGGCCAGATTGGACCCAGTACTTC.

This clonotype was recorded a few times. CDR3 nucleotides: TGTGCCAGCAGTTTACGACATCGGTGGGTAGCGGGGGCTCACACCGGGGAGCTGTTTTTT. It translates to CASSLRHRWVAGAHTGELFF. The rearrangement uses TRBV12-3 or TRBV12-4 and TRBJ2-2; TRBD2 agrees at 9 bases. After removal of 2 bases from V and 3 bases from J, the junction contained 16 bases not matched to a gene. This CDR3 has 20 amino acids.